The 11 T cell receptor beta chains reported below all come from one sample, sequenced in a study of T cell changes during pregnancy in multiple sclerosis. Sequencing was performed with immunoSEQ multiplex PCR; in TCRdb, only in-frame clones are kept and a portion is missing. Altogether more than 35,000 clones are present, about 95% being singletons, with the ten largest covering 0.39%. This material consisted of CD4+ T cells from peripheral blood mononuclear cells, taken in the second trimester of pregnancy. These receptors all stem from a female donor with multiple sclerosis, enrolled in a pregnancy study.

The V call is TRBV11-2, the J call TRBJ2-2; D uncertain. Germline V gives CDR1 SGHAT, CDR2 FQNNGV. The CDR3 covers 11 residues. V gave up 4 bases and J gave up 7 bases, with 4 bases separating them. The CDR3 nucleotides are TGTGCCAGCAGCTCCCTCGGGGAGCTGTTTTTT. It specifies CASSSLGELFF.

The chain recombines TRBV6-5 with TRBJ1-6; the match to TRBD1 covers 10 bases. V lost 2 bases and J lost 9; bases outside the gene matches: 4. The CDR3 runs 15 residues. Germline V gene lookup returns CDR1 MNHEY and CDR2 SVGAGI. DNA for the CDR3: TGTGCCAGCAGTTACGAGACAGGGGGCCTTTCACCCCTCCACTTT. Amino acids: CASSYETGGLSPLHF.

The chain joins TRBV28 to TRBJ2-5; 7 bases are a match to TRBD2. The CDR3 is made up of 14 amino acids. Germline V gene lookup returns CDR1 MDHEN and CDR2 SYDVKM. The trim removed 2 bases at V and 2 bases at J, leaving 2 bases unmatched. The CDR3 loop reads CASSLSGAQETQYF. CDR3 bases: TGTGCCAGCAGTTTAAGCGGGGCGCAAGAGACCCAGTACTTC.

The chain uses TRBV27 and TRBJ1-5; D remains unclear. The germline V gene has CDR1 MNHEY and CDR2 SMNVEV (reference sequence). V lost 0 bases and J 5 bases, leaving 8 bases between the germline ends. The CDR3 spans 14 residues. The CDR3 loop is CASSLSSGDQPQHF. CDR3 DNA sequence: TGTGCCAGCAGTTTATCGTCCGGGGATCAGCCCCAGCATTTT.

This clone was counted once. This chain connects TRBV4-1 to TRBJ2-1, with TRBD2 identical over 9 bases. The CDR3 has 17 amino acids. V lost 0 bases to trimming and J lost 8 bases; unmatched junction nucleotides: 11. Germline V gives CDR1 MGHRA, CDR2 YSYEKL. The CDR3: CASSQDLVAGVEYEQFF. The CDR3 bases are TGCGCCAGCAGCCAAGACTTAGTAGCGGGGGTTGAGTATGAGCAGTTCTTC.

The V gene is TRBV3-1 (or the pseudogene TRBV3-2), the J gene TRBJ1-2; D ambiguous. With 2 bases removed from V and 13 bases from J, the gap between germline ends came to 5 bases. The CDR3 is 9 residues long. From germline, CDR1 is LGHDT and CDR2 YNNKEL (reference sequence). CDR3 sequence: CASSQPVTF. The CDR3 nucleotides read TGTGCCAGCAGCCAACCCGTCACCTTC.

The genes are TRBV7-9 and TRBJ2-5; 8 bases align to TRBD2. Trimming cost V 6 bases and J 4 bases; bases outside gene matches: 10. The CDR3 is 15 amino acids. The germline CDR1 and CDR2 sequences are SEHNR and FQNEAQ (reference sequence). CDR3 bases: TGTGCCAGCAGGACGGGGGGGGGCTGGGGAGAGACCCAGTACTTC. Its translation is CASRTGGGWGETQYF.

The CDR3 is CATSTGGGEQFF. CDR3 DNA sequence: TGTGCCACCTCCACAGGGGGAGGTGAGCAGTTCTTC. This chain connects TRBV6-5 to TRBJ2-1; 8 nucleotides match TRBD1. Trimming took 10 bases from V and 9 from J; bases not matched to a gene: 8. CDR3 length equals 12 residues. The germline gives CDR1 MNHEY, CDR2 SVGAGI.

This chain uses TRBV4-3 with TRBJ2-6; TRBD1 agrees at 8 bases. The CDR3 covers 19 residues. V shed 3 bases and J 1 base; nucleotides not matched to a gene: 11. Germline values: CDR1 LGHNA, CDR2 YSLEER. The CDR3 sequence: CASSQPLGQGASGANVLTF. CDR3 sequence (DNA): TGCGCCAGCAGCCAGCCCCTCGGGCAGGGGGCATCTGGGGCCAACGTCCTGACTTTC.

This chain links TRBV7-2 with TRBJ1-4, with TRBD1 matching 9 bases. Germline-derived CDR1 and CDR2 are SGHTA and FQGNSA. The CDR3 contains 14 residues. Losses at the gene ends were 1 base for V and 8 bases for J; bases not matched to a gene: 2. The CDR3 protein is CASSLDRGLEKLFF. DNA of the CDR3: TGTGCCAGCAGCTTAGACAGGGGGCTCGAAAAACTGTTTTTT. The full variable domain, its missing parts supplied by reference TRBV7-2 and TRBJ1-4, is GAGVSQSPSNKVTEKGKDVELRCDPISGHTALYWYRQSLGQGLEFLIYFQGNSAPDKSGLPSDRFSAERTGGSVSTLTIQRTQQEDSAVYLCASSLDRGLEKLFFGSGTQLSVL.

The chain carries TRBV18 and TRBJ2-1; 7 nucleotides align to TRBD1. The CDR3 sequence is 14 residues long. Trimming took 3 bases from V and 7 from J; bases not matched to a gene: 6. Germline CDR1 and CDR2: KGHSH and LQKENI. The CDR3 spells CASSPPTGWNEQFF. Written as DNA, the CDR3 is TGTGCCAGCTCACCTCCGACAGGGTGGAATGAGCAGTTCTTC.